These 17 T cell receptor beta chains share one sample of origin, sequenced in a study of response to subunit inactivated influenza vaccine. From the RT-PCR reads, TCRdb called clonotypes with MiXCR, one entry per CDR3 protein. The profile shows about 530,000 distinct CDR3 sequences, 10% to 15% of them singletons. The source was PBMCs from blood, collected around seven weeks after vaccination. These TCRs come from a man aged 50-60 years who received an inactivated influenza vaccine.

Many counts were recorded for this clonotype. The DNA of the CDR3 is TGTGCCAGCAGTTTTTCACACTCCGCCCAAGAGACCCAGTACTTC. It translates to CASSFSHSAQETQYF. The chain couples TRBV12-3 or TRBV12-4 to TRBJ2-5; D ambiguous. Trimming cost V 3 bases and J 1 base, with 12 bases left between them. The CDR3 runs to 15 residues.

This rearrangement joins TRBV15 to TRBJ2-3; the D is unclear. Germline assignment: CDR1 LNHNV and CDR2 YYDKDF (reference sequence). CDR3 length equals 16 residues. V lost 0 bases, J lost 0 bases, and 10 bases lay in between. The CDR3 nucleotides are TGTGCCACCAGCAGAGATGGCGGATCTAGCACAGATACGCAGTATTTT. This sequence encodes CATSRDGGSSTDTQYF. Drawing the rest from reference TRBV15 and TRBJ2-3, the complete variable domain is DAMVIQNPRYQVTQFGKPVTLSCSQTLNHNVMYWYQQKSSQAPKLLFHYYDKDFNNEADTPDNFQSRRPNTSFCFLDIRSPGLGDTAMYLCATSRDGGSSTDTQYFGPGTRLTVL.

This clonotype came up many times. The chain couples TRBV29-1 to TRBJ2-5; D uncertain. Germline lookup yields CDR1 SQVTM and CDR2 ANQGSEA. The CDR3 is made up of 10 amino acids. The ends were cut back, 7 bases at V and 7 bases at J, with 10 bases in the middle. CDR3 residues: CSAESGTQYF. Here the CDR3 DNA reads TGCAGCGCGGAAAGTGGGACCCAGTACTTC.

The rearrangement uses TRBV6-1 and TRBJ1-2; possibly TRBD1 for D (5 bases). Germline loops: CDR1 MNHNS, CDR2 SASEGT. The ends were cut back, 5 bases at V and 3 bases at J, with 19 bases in the middle. The length of the CDR3 is 16 residues. In DNA, the CDR3 is TGTGCCAGCAGTCCCTATTTGGGTAGAGGGGACTATGGCTACACCTTC. Protein sequence: CASSPYLGRGDYGYTF.

In regard to this clonotype: At one boundary the junction diverges from the germline segment, which might be a read error. The chain employs TRBV20-1 and TRBJ2-2; the match to TRBD2 covers 8 bases. This CDR3 comprises 17 residues. CDR1 is DFQATT and CDR2 is SNEGSKA in the germline V gene (reference sequence). CDR3 amino acids: CSARDSGGRLRTGELFF. The CDR3 region has the DNA TGCAGCGCTAGAGATTCGGGAGGGCGCTTGAGGACCGGGGAGCTGTTTTTT.

This clonotype was seen repeatedly, ten times or more. This chain connects TRBV29-1 to TRBJ2-7; D ambiguous. The CDR3 runs 11 residues. Germline values: CDR1 SQVTM, CDR2 ANQGSEA. V lost 7 bases and J lost 4, with 11 bases in between. The CDR3 region is CSAEALYEQYF. CDR3 nucleotide sequence: TGCAGCGCCGAAGCCCTATACGAGCAGTACTTC.

This clonotype was picked up a small number of times. The chain joins TRBV10-2 to TRBJ2-5; 11 bases fit TRBD1. This CDR3 comprises 13 residues. V gave up 5 bases and J gave up 5 bases; unmatched junction bases: 1. Germline values: CDR1 WSHSY, CDR2 SAAADI. The CDR3 region has the DNA TGCGCCAGCAGTTGGGACAGGGGGGAGACCCAGTACTTC. Its protein product is CASSWDRGETQYF.

A few counts support this clonotype. J is TRBJ2-7 and V is TRBV7-2; 7 nucleotides match TRBD2. The CDR3 runs 13 residues. Germline V gene lookup returns CDR1 SGHTA and CDR2 FQGNSA. The V segment lost 5 bases and the J segment 3 bases; nucleotides outside the gene matches: 4. CDR3 protein: CASSGGTNYEQYF. CDR3 bases: TGTGCCAGCAGCGGGGGGACTAACTACGAGCAGTACTTC. Full variable domain (missing parts from reference TRBV7-2 and TRBJ2-7): GAGVSQSPSNKVTEKGKDVELRCDPISGHTALYWYRQSLGQGLEFLIYFQGNSAPDKSGLPSDRFSAERTGGSVSTLTIQRTQQEDSAVYLCASSGGTNYEQYFGPGTRLTVT.

The V call is TRBV30, the J call TRBJ2-1; D remains ambiguous. Trimming removed 5 bases at V and 0 bases at J, with 11 bases between. This CDR3 has 14 amino acids. Germline V lookup: CDR1 GTSNPN, CDR2 SVGIG (reference sequence). The DNA for the CDR3 is TGTGCCTGGGACCCAGGCAGCTCCTACAATGAGCAGTTCTTC. Amino acid sequence: CAWDPGSSYNEQFF.

The gene calls are TRBV28 and TRBJ2-7; tentative D call: TRBD1 (6 bases). The CDR3 contains 15 residues. Germline CDR1 reads MDHEN; CDR2 reads SYDVKM. The germline V and J ends were trimmed by 6 bases and 3 bases, with 18 bases remaining between them. Written as DNA, the CDR3 is TGTGCCAGCAGACAAAAGGGACACCCGATCTACGAGCAGTACTTC. This sequence encodes CASRQKGHPIYEQYF. The full variable domain, its missing parts supplied by reference TRBV28 and TRBJ2-7, is DVKVTQSSRYLVKRTGEKVFLECVQDMDHENMFWYRQDPGLGLRLIYFSYDVKMKEKGDIPEGYSVSREKKERFSLILESASTNQTSMYLCASRQKGHPIYEQYFGPGTRLTVT.

This clonotype has more than one count but fewer than ten. The chain joins TRBV20-1 to TRBJ1-2; D might be TRBD1 (6 bases). V was trimmed by 1 base and J by 7 bases, leaving 10 bases between them. Per germline, CDR1 DFQATT and CDR2 SNEGSKA (reference sequence). The length of the CDR3 is 12 residues. The CDR3 nucleotides are TGCAGTGCTAGAGTTGGGGGCTCTGGCTACACCTTC. Its protein product is CSARVGGSGYTF.

This clonotype has more than one count but fewer than ten. The gene calls are TRBV10-3 and TRBJ2-1; D possibly corresponds to TRBD2 (5 bases). The CDR3 totals 13 residues. Trimming removed 2 bases from V and 7 bases from J, with 9 bases in between. Germline V gene lookup returns CDR1 ENHRY and CDR2 SYGVKD. CDR3: CAISEPGWNEQFF. CDR3 sequence (DNA): TGTGCCATCAGTGAGCCGGGGTGGAATGAGCAGTTCTTC.

This clonotype came up many times. The V call is TRBV7-3, the J call TRBJ2-2; 7 bases align to TRBD1. After removal of 3 bases from V and 6 bases from J, the junction contained 1 base not matched to a gene. The CDR3 loop spans 13 amino acids. The germline V gene encodes CDR1 SGHTA and CDR2 FQGTGA. The CDR3 loop is CASSFGQAGELFF. Written as DNA, the CDR3 is TGTGCCAGCAGCTTCGGACAGGCCGGGGAGCTGTTTTTT.

The chain carries TRBV20-1 and TRBJ2-3; TRBD2 matches at 9 bases. The V and J ends lost 0 bases and 2 bases, in that order; junction bases with no gene match: 9. Germline CDR1 and CDR2: DFQATT and SNEGSKA (reference sequence). This CDR3 is built from 17 residues. DNA of the CDR3: TGCAGTGCTAGAGATGGTCTAGCGGGAAAGATCACAGATACGCAGTATTTT. It translates to CSARDGLAGKITDTQYF.

This clonotype appeared many times. The chain combines TRBV5-1 with TRBJ2-1, with D perhaps TRBD1 (6 bases). V shed 4 bases and J shed 7 bases, with 21 bases lying between them. The CDR3 consists of 16 residues. From germline, CDR1 is SGHRS and CDR2 YFSETQ. CDR3 loop: CASSPLATGNLNEQFF. The DNA of the CDR3 is TGCGCCAGCAGCCCATTAGCCACAGGGAACCTAAATGAGCAGTTCTTC.

The gene calls are TRBV7-9 and TRBJ2-6; D unresolved. The V end was cut by 3 bases, the J end by 0 bases, with 9 bases between. The germline gives CDR1 SEHNR, CDR2 FQNEAQ (reference sequence). This CDR3 is built from 16 residues. CDR3 protein: CASSLADNSGANVLTF. As DNA, the CDR3 is TGTGCCAGCAGCTTGGCGGATAACTCTGGGGCCAACGTCCTGACTTTC.

The V and J genes are TRBV14 and TRBJ2-3; possible D gene TRBD2, 6 bases. The CDR3 contains 16 residues. Germline assignment: CDR1 SGHDN and CDR2 FVKESK. Trimming stripped 1 base from V and 3 bases from J, with 14 bases between. The CDR3 is CASSQVEGSWTDTQYF. DNA for the CDR3: TGTGCCAGCAGCCAAGTGGAGGGGAGTTGGACAGATACGCAGTATTTT.